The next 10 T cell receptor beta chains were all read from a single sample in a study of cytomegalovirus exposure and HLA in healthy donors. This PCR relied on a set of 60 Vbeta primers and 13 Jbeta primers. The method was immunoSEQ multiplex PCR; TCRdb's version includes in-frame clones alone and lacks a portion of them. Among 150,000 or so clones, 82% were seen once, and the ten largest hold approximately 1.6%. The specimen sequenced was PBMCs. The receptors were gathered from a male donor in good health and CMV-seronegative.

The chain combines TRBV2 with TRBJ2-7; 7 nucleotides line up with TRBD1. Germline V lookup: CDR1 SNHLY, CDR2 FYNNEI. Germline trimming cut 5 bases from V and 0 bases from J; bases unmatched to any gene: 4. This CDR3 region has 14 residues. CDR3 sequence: CASSMTGFSYEQYF. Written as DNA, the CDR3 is TGTGCCAGCAGTATGACAGGGTTCTCCTACGAGCAGTACTTC.

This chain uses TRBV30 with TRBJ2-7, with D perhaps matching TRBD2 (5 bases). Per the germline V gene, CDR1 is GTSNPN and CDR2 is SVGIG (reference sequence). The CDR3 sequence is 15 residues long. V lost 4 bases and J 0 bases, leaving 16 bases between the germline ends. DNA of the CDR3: TGTGCCTGGATGCCCCCCCAGCGGTTCTCCTACGAGCAGTACTTC. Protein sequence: CAWMPPQRFSYEQYF. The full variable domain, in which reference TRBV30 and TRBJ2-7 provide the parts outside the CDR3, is SQTIHQWPATLVQPVGSPLSLECTVEGTSNPNLYWYRQAAGRGLQLLFYSVGIGQISSEVPQNLSASRPQDRQFILSSKKLLLSDSGFYLCAWMPPQRFSYEQYFGPGTRLTVT.

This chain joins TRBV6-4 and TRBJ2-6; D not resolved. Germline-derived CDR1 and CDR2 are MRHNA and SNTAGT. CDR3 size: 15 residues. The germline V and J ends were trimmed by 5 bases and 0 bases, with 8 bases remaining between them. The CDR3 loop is CASSYAVSGANVLTF. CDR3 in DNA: TGTGCCAGCAGTTACGCGGTCTCTGGGGCCAACGTCCTGACTTTC.

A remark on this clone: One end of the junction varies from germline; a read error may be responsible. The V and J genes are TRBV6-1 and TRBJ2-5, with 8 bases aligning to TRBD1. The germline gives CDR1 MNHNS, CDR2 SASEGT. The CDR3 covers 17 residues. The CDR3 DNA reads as TGTGCCAGCAGTGAAGGTTGGACAGGGCCCCAGGGAGAGGCCCAGTACTTC. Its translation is CASSEGWTGPQGEAQYF.

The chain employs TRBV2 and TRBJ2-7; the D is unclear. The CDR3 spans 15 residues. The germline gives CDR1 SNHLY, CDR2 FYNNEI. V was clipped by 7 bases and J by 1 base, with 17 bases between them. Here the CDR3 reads CASILFGQVSYEQYF. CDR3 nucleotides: TGTGCCAGCATACTTTTTGGGCAGGTTTCCTACGAGCAGTACTTC.

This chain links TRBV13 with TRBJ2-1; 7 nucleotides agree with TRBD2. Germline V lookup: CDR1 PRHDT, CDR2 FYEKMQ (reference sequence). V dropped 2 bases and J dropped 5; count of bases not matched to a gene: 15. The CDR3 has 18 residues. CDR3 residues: CASSLWGPASGVHNEQFF. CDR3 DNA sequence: TGTGCCAGCAGCTTATGGGGTCCGGCAAGCGGGGTACACAATGAGCAGTTCTTC.

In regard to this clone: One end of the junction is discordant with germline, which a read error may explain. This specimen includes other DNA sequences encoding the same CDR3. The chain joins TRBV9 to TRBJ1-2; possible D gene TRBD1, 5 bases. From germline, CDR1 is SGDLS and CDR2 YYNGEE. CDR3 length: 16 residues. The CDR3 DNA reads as TGTGCCAGTAGCGTAGGGAACGGAGGGGAAGGCTATGGCTACACCTTC. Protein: CASSVGNGGEGYGYTF.

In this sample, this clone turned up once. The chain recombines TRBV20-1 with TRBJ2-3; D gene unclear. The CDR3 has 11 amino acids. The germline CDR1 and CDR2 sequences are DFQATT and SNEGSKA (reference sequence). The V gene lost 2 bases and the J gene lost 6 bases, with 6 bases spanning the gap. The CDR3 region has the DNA TGCAGTGCTAGATCCGCGGATACGCAGTATTTT. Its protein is CSARSADTQYF.

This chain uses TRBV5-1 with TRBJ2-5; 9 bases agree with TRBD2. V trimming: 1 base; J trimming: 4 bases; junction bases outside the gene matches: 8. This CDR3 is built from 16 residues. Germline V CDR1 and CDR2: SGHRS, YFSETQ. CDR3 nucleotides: TGCGCCAGCAGCTTGTCTGTGGCGGGGGGGCGAGAGACCCAGTACTTC. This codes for CASSLSVAGGRETQYF. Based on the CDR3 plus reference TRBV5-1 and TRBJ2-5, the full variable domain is KAGVTQTPRYLIKTRGQQVTLSCSPISGHRSVSWYQQTPGQGLQFLFEYFSETQRNKGNFPGRFSGRQFSNSRSEMNVSTLELGDSALYLCASSLSVAGGRETQYFGPGTRLLVL.

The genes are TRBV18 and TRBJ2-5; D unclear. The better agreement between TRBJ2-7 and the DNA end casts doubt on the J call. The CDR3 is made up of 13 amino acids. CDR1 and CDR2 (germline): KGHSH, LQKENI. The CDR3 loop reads CASSPTPLAEQYF. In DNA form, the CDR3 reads TGTGCCAGCTCACCGACACCTCTGGCCGAGCAGTACTTC.